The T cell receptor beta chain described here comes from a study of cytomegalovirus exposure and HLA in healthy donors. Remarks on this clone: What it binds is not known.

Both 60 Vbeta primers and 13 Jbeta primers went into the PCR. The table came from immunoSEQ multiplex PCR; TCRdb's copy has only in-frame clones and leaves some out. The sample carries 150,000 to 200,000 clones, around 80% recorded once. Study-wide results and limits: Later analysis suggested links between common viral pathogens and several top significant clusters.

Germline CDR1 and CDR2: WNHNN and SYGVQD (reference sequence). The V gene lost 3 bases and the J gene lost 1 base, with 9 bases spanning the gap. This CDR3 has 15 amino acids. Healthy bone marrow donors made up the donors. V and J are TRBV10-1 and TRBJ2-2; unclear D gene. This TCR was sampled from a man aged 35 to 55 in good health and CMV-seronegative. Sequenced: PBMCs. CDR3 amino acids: CASSDSGLNTGELFF. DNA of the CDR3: TGCGCCAGCAGTGATTCGGGTTTGAACACCGGGGAGCTGTTTTTT.